This T cell receptor (beta chain) comes out of a study of Ad26.COV2.S vaccination and SARS-CoV-2 variants. Study in general: Donor had been placed in the Ad26.COV2.S arm of the COV1001 trial. Study conclusions and caveats: Breadth of non-spike TCRs did not differ between vaccinees and placebo recipients.

Clones were read by immunoSEQ multiplex PCR, and TCRdb kept only the in-frame ones, dropping some. This sample has some 520,000 clones, with roughly 89% found just once. Germline V lookup: CDR1 MNHEY, CDR2 SVGAGI. Trimming took off 6 bases at V and 5 bases at J, with 17 bases between the two ends. This CDR3 region has 15 residues. On this clone: Its antigen remains unknown.

Treatment here: some 20 received Ad26.COV2.S at low or high dose, single or two shots; several received placebo; per-sample allocation not given. On day 63 after the first injection, vaccine and placebo recipients gave samples. The source material was peripheral blood, sampled in a trial of Ad26.COV2.S vaccine versus placebo. The chain recombines TRBV6-5 with TRBJ1-5; D uncertain. This receptor was obtained from a person between 18 and 60 years old who received the Ad26.COV2.S COVID-19 vaccine or a placebo. This CDR3 reads CASRRNLGVDQPQHF. CDR3 bases: TGTGCCAGCAGACGCAATTTGGGTGTCGATCAGCCCCAGCATTTT.